The 26 T cell receptor beta chains below come from one sample, sequenced in a study of T cells after posttransplantation cyclophosphamide. Measured with immunoSEQ multiplex PCR; TCRdb has only the in-frame clones, and not every one. The data hold over 15,000 clones, with over 70% observed a single time. A marrow graft followed busulfan-fludarabine conditioning, with cyclophosphamide on days +3 and +4. Sequencing used PBMCs, obtained after an allogeneic stem cell transplant with post-transplant cyclophosphamide. These receptors were collected from a male patient aged 25-45 years who received an allogeneic stem cell transplant from a related donor, was CMV-positive, and had acute GVHD only. T cells may partly derive from the graft donor.

This clone was counted between two and nine times. This sequence joins TRBV27 and TRBJ1-5; TRBD1 aligns across 8 bases. The CDR3 loop spans 15 amino acids. With 5 bases clipped from V and 3 bases from J, the junction kept 6 bases outside the gene matches. CDR1 MNHEY and CDR2 SMNVEV come from the germline V gene (reference sequence). Written as DNA, the CDR3 is TGTGCCAGCAGTCTCGGACAGGGCGCCAATCAGCCCCAGCATTTT. Encoded protein: CASSLGQGANQPQHF.

The CDR3 spells CASSAGTGGETQYF. In nucleotides, the CDR3 is TGTGCCAGCAGCGCTGGGACAGGGGGAGAGACCCAGTACTTC. The genes are TRBV7-2 and TRBJ2-5; 11 bases fit TRBD1. With 5 bases clipped from V and 4 bases from J, the junction kept 3 bases outside the gene matches. In germline, CDR1 is SGHTA, CDR2 FQGNSA. There are 14 residues in the CDR3.

CDR3 bases: TGCGCCAGCAGCCCGGTGACAGGGAGTTATGGCTACACCTTC. Its translation is CASSPVTGSYGYTF. The chain combines TRBV5-1 with TRBJ1-2, with 7 positions matching TRBD1. V trimming: 4 bases; J trimming: 5 bases; junction bases outside the gene matches: 8. This CDR3 contains 14 residues. Germline CDR1 reads SGHRS; CDR2 reads YFSETQ.

The CDR3 coding sequence is TGTGCCAGTAGTAAGACAGGGAATGAAAAACTGTTTTTT. This sequence encodes CASSKTGNEKLFF. The chain couples TRBV19 to TRBJ1-4; TRBD1 matches at 7 bases. The CDR3 contains 13 residues. Trimming at V came to 4 bases and at J to 5 bases, leaving 1 base not matched to a gene. Germline V gene lookup returns CDR1 LNHDA and CDR2 SQIVND (reference sequence).

This clone has only a few counts. The genes are TRBV15 and TRBJ1-1; D might be TRBD1 (5 bases). The germline V gene has CDR1 LNHNV and CDR2 YYDKDF (reference sequence). This CDR3 has 15 residues. V was clipped by 0 bases and J by 4 bases, with 12 bases between them. The CDR3 nucleotides read TGTGCCACCAGCAGAGAACCAGGGCACTTCACTGAAGCTTTCTTT. Its translation is CATSREPGHFTEAFF.

This clone turned up a few times. The chain is built from TRBV5-1 and TRBJ1-2; 7 bases are shared with TRBD1. Germline V lookup: CDR1 SGHRS, CDR2 YFSETQ. The trim removed 2 bases at V and 4 bases at J, leaving 5 bases unmatched. The CDR3 is 14 amino acids. CDR3 in DNA: TGCGCCAGCAGCTTACCGGGACAGCCCTATGGCTACACCTTC. This gives the protein CASSLPGQPYGYTF.

This clone has more than one count but fewer than ten. J is TRBJ1-1 and V is TRBV7-9, with 9 bases fitting TRBD1. Losses at the gene ends were 5 bases for V and 3 bases for J; bases not matched to a gene: 16. The CDR3 loop spans 18 amino acids. Germline CDR1 and CDR2: SEHNR and FQNEAQ (reference sequence). This CDR3 reads CASSRQVFRTGEDTEAFF. The CDR3 DNA follows: TGTGCCAGCAGCCGACAGGTTTTTCGGACAGGGGAGGACACTGAAGCTTTCTTT.

This clone was seen a few times. The chain employs TRBV9 and TRBJ1-6; the D is unclear. The V end lost 0 bases, the J end lost 5 bases, and 9 bases lay between the germline ends. The germline V gene has CDR1 SGDLS and CDR2 YYNGEE. The CDR3 loop spans 15 amino acids. The CDR3 protein is CASSVGAADNSPLHF. CDR3 DNA sequence: TGTGCCAGCAGCGTAGGGGCAGCAGATAATTCACCCCTCCACTTT.

The chain carries TRBV27 and TRBJ2-3; 9 positions agree with TRBD1. The CDR3 is made up of 19 amino acids. Germline trimming cut 5 bases from V and 2 bases from J; bases unmatched to any gene: 17. Germline V gene lookup returns CDR1 MNHEY and CDR2 SMNVEV (reference sequence). In DNA, the CDR3 is TGTGCCAGCAGTCCCCGGACAGGGGTCAACCTAGGACCCACAGATACGCAGTATTTT. It yields the protein CASSPRTGVNLGPTDTQYF.

The chain links TRBV4-1 to TRBJ2-2; 10 nucleotides match TRBD1. The CDR3 is made up of 15 amino acids. In germline, CDR1 is MGHRA, CDR2 YSYEKL. Trimming took 1 base from V and 5 from J; bases not matched to a gene: 1. The chain's CDR3 is CASSQVGQGTGELFF. The CDR3 nucleotides read TGCGCCAGCAGCCAAGTGGGACAGGGGACCGGGGAGCTGTTTTTT.

The J gene is TRBJ1-1, the V gene TRBV4-3; no clear D gene. Germline V lookup: CDR1 LGHNA, CDR2 YSLEER. The CDR3 extends over 13 amino acids. V lost 4 bases to trimming and J lost 0 bases, with 6 bases between them. In nucleotides, the CDR3 is TGCGCCAGCAGCCGGCTGTTGAACACTGAAGCTTTCTTT. Encoded protein: CASSRLLNTEAFF.

The rearrangement links TRBV9 to TRBJ2-3, with 9 bases fitting TRBD2. Germline loops: CDR1 SGDLS, CDR2 YYNGEE. With 0 bases clipped from V and 2 bases from J, the junction kept 4 bases outside the gene matches. CDR3 size: 16 residues. The CDR3 nucleotides are TGTGCCAGCAGCGTAGAGGCGGGGGGGTTCACAGATACGCAGTATTTT. It codes for CASSVEAGGFTDTQYF. The full variable domain, with the rest looked up from reference TRBV9 and TRBJ2-3, is DSGVTQTPKHLITATGQRVTLRCSPRSGDLSVYWYQQSLDQGLQFLIQYYNGEERAKGNILERFSAQQFPDLHSELNLSSLELGDSALYFCASSVEAGGFTDTQYFGPGTRLTVL.

This clone was detected only a few times. The chain employs TRBV7-2 and TRBJ1-3; 8 bases map to TRBD1. CDR1 is SGHTA and CDR2 is FQGNSA in the germline V gene. The J segment lost 3 bases and the V segment lost 5 bases, leaving 9 bases of the junction unmatched. The CDR3 runs to 16 residues. CDR3 DNA sequence: TGTGCCAGCAGCCCAGGCCAGGGGGCTTATGGAAACACCATATATTTT. Amino acid sequence: CASSPGQGAYGNTIYF.

The V gene is TRBV7-2, the J gene TRBJ2-5, with D possibly matching TRBD2 (7 bases). From germline, CDR1 is SGHTA and CDR2 FQGNSA. This CDR3 region has 16 residues. Trimming took 3 bases from V and 5 from J, leaving 19 bases between them. The CDR3 nucleotides read TGTGCCAGCAGCTTGGCGGGGGCAACCCTCGGGGAGACCCAGTACTTC. Its protein product is CASSLAGATLGETQYF.

The rearrangement links TRBV28 to TRBJ2-7; D unclear. V lost 4 bases and J lost 2, with 12 bases in between. The CDR3 runs to 14 residues. Germline V CDR1 and CDR2: MDHEN, SYDVKM. CDR3 nucleotides: TGTGCCAGCAGTTCGTTATCACAGCCCTACGAGCAGTACTTC. Its protein is CASSSLSQPYEQYF.

This chain connects TRBV11-3 to TRBJ2-2; 8 nucleotides align to TRBD1. This CDR3 is built from 15 residues. After removal of 5 bases from V and 4 bases from J, the junction contained 6 bases not matched to a gene. CDR1 and CDR2 from the germline V gene are SGHNT and YENEEA. The DNA of the CDR3 is TGTGCCAGCAGCCAAGGACAGGGTAGCACCGGGGAGCTGTTTTTT. Its translation: CASSQGQGSTGELFF. The full variable domain, completed using reference TRBV11-3 and TRBJ2-2, is EAGVVQSPRYKIIEKKQPVAFWCNPISGHNTLYWYLQNLGQGPELLIRYENEEAVDDSQLPKDRFSAERLKGVDSTLKIQPAELGDSAVYLCASSQGQGSTGELFFGEGSRLTVL.

This clone occurred a few times. V usage is TRBV5-1 and J usage is TRBJ2-5, with 7 bases fitting TRBD1. Germline lookup yields CDR1 SGHRS and CDR2 YFSETQ. V was pared by 2 bases and J by 3 bases, with 1 base of the junction left unmatched. This CDR3 has 13 amino acids. CDR3 sequence (DNA): TGCGCCAGCAGCTTCCAGGGGGAAGAGACCCAGTACTTC. It yields the protein CASSFQGEETQYF. The full variable domain, completed using reference TRBV5-1 and TRBJ2-5, is KAGVTQTPRYLIKTRGQQVTLSCSPISGHRSVSWYQQTPGQGLQFLFEYFSETQRNKGNFPGRFSGRQFSNSRSEMNVSTLELGDSALYLCASSFQGEETQYFGPGTRLLVL.

The chain combines TRBV28 with TRBJ2-7; maybe TRBD2 (6 bases). V shed 2 bases and J shed 4 bases, with 12 bases lying between them. This CDR3 comprises 14 residues. CDR1 is MDHEN, CDR2 SYDVKM, per germline. The CDR3 DNA is TGTGCCAGCAGTTTAATGGGGGGTGGTTACGAGCAGTACTTC. It yields the protein CASSLMGGGYEQYF. Combining the CDR3 with reference TRBV28 and TRBJ2-7 gives the whole variable domain DVKVTQSSRYLVKRTGEKVFLECVQDMDHENMFWYRQDPGLGLRLIYFSYDVKMKEKGDIPEGYSVSREKKERFSLILESASTNQTSMYLCASSLMGGGYEQYFGPGTRLTVT.

The chain employs TRBV29-1 and TRBJ1-2; TRBD1 matches 7 bases. Germline V CDR1 and CDR2: SQVTM, ANQGSEA. This CDR3 has 12 residues. The V and J ends lost 7 bases and 5 bases, in that order; junction bases with no gene match: 7. The CDR3 nucleotides are TGCAGCGCCACCGACAGGGAATATGGCTACACCTTC. This translates into CSATDREYGYTF.

This clone was observed once. The gene calls are TRBV7-9 and TRBJ1-6; a weak D match, TRBD1 (6 bases). The germline V and J ends were trimmed by 5 bases and 10 bases, with 12 bases remaining between them. This CDR3 contains 13 residues. Germline V gene sequence: CDR1 SEHNR, CDR2 FQNEAQ (reference sequence). CDR3 coding DNA: TGTGCCAGCAGCCCCGCAGGGGAATCACCCCTCCACTTT. It codes for CASSPAGESPLHF. Full variable domain (missing parts from reference TRBV7-9 and TRBJ1-6): DTGVSQNPRHKITKRGQNVTFRCDPISEHNRLYWYRQTLGQGPEFLTYFQNEAQLEKSRLLSDRFSAERPKGSFSTLEIQRTEQGDSAMYLCASSPAGESPLHFGNGTRLTVT.

This clone was detected once. The rearrangement uses TRBV28 and TRBJ1-5; maybe TRBD1 (5 bases). Germline CDR1 is MDHEN and CDR2 is SYDVKM. The CDR3 is 15 residues long. Trimming pared 9 bases from V and 2 bases from J, leaving 17 bases between. The CDR3 spells CASSLGGLGNQPQHF. The CDR3 DNA reads as TGTGCCAGTTCCCTTGGGGGGTTAGGCAATCAGCCCCAGCATTTT.

There are a few counts of this clone. The J gene is TRBJ1-2, the V gene TRBV4-1; perhaps TRBD1 as D (5 bases). The CDR3 consists of 15 residues. With 1 base removed from V and 2 bases from J, the gap between germline ends came to 11 bases. Germline assignment: CDR1 MGHRA and CDR2 YSYEKL. In DNA, the CDR3 is TGCGCCAGCAGCCAAGTAAGCAGGGTGAACTATGGCTACACCTTC. Protein: CASSQVSRVNYGYTF.

This rearrangement joins TRBV28 to TRBJ1-2, with D perhaps matching TRBD1 (6 bases). CDR1 and CDR2 (germline): MDHEN, SYDVKM. Trimming removed 5 bases at V and 8 bases at J, with 24 bases between. This CDR3 comprises 16 residues. The CDR3 here is CASSIVGQGTTVGYTF. CDR3 nucleotide sequence: TGTGCCAGCAGTATTGTCGGGCAAGGGACAACTGTGGGCTACACCTTC.

The chain is built from TRBV7-2 and TRBJ2-3; 12 nucleotides line up with TRBD2. Germline V gene data show CDR1 as SGHTA and CDR2 as FQGNSA. V lost 1 base and J lost 6; bases outside the gene matches: 8. The CDR3 sequence is 17 residues long. The DNA for the CDR3 is TGTGCCAGCAGCTTAGGGGCTAGCGGGGGGGCAATTGATACGCAGTATTTT. Its translation is CASSLGASGGAIDTQYF. The full variable domain, its missing parts supplied by reference TRBV7-2 and TRBJ2-3, is GAGVSQSPSNKVTEKGKDVELRCDPISGHTALYWYRQSLGQGLEFLIYFQGNSAPDKSGLPSDRFSAERTGGSVSTLTIQRTQQEDSAVYLCASSLGASGGAIDTQYFGPGTRLTVL.

V is TRBV14 and J is TRBJ2-1, with TRBD2 matching 14 bases. The germline gives CDR1 SGHDN, CDR2 FVKESK. J gave up 1 base and V 5 bases, and 7 bases lay outside the gene matches. The CDR3 is made up of 18 amino acids. The CDR3 DNA reads as TGTGCCAGCAGCTCGACTAGCGGGGGGGCCCGTTCCTACAATGAGCAGTTCTTC. Its protein is CASSSTSGGARSYNEQFF.

The rearrangement uses TRBV2 and TRBJ2-4; TRBD2 aligns across 11 bases. CDR3 length equals 13 residues. With 4 bases clipped from V and 11 bases from J, the junction kept 4 bases outside the gene matches. Germline lookup yields CDR1 SNHLY and CDR2 FYNNEI. CDR3 sequence reads: CASSGGTSGLQYF. The CDR3 DNA follows: TGTGCCAGCAGTGGGGGGACTAGCGGACTTCAGTACTTC.